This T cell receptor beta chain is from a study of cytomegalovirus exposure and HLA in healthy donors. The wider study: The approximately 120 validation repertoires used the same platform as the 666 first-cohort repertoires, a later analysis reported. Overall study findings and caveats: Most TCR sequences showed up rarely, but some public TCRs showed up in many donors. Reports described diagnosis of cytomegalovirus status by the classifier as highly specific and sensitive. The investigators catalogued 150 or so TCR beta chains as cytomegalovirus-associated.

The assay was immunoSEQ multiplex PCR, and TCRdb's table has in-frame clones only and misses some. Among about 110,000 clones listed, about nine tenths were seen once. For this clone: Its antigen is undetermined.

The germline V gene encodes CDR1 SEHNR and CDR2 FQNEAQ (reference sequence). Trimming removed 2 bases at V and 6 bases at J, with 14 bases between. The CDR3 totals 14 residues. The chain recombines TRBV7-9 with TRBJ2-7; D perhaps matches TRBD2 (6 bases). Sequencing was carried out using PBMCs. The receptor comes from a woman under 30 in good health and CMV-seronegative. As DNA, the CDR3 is TGTGCCAGCAGCTTATTGACGGGAGTGGGCGAGCAGTACTTC. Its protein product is CASSLLTGVGEQYF.